The rows below give T cell receptor beta chains drawn from one sample of a study of cytomegalovirus exposure and HLA in healthy donors. Profiling relied on immunoSEQ multiplex PCR, and the TCRdb table lists in-frame clones only, not all of them. Of roughly 300,000 clones in the sample, 88% were seen once. The source material was PBMCs. Source of these receptors: a woman in her late teens or twenties in good health and CMV-seronegative. The CDR3 runs from the conserved cysteine through the conserved F or W. A D gene is named only where the DNA matches it firmly. Not every row has a clone size; where given, it reads once, few, many or a size class.

TGTGCCAGCTCCGTCGACAGGGGGCGAATGGACACCTTC CASSVDRGRMDTF TRBJ1-2 NA TRBV18 TRBD1
TGTGCCAGCAGTTTAATTTGGGGGGTTCAGCCCCAGCATTTT CASSLIWGVQPQHF TRBJ1-5 NA TRBV28 NA
TGTGCCAGCAGTTATAGGACAGGGGGTTCCACTGAAGCTTTCTTT CASSYRTGGSTEAFF TRBJ1-1 NA TRBV6-5 TRBD1
TGCGCCAGCAAGTGGGCCCCGAACACTGAAGCTTTCTTT CASKWAPNTEAFF TRBJ1-1 NA TRBV5-1 NA
TGTGCTAGCAGCTTACGGGGTAGCACAGATACGCAGTATTTT CASSLRGSTDTQYF TRBJ2-3 NA TRBV7-7 NA
TGTGCCAGCGGGGACAGCTCCTACGAGCAGTACTTC CASGDSSYEQYF TRBJ2-7 few TRBV2 TRBD1
TGTGCCAGCAGCTTGCCAGGGCAGGAGACCCAGTACTTC CASSLPGQETQYF TRBJ2-5 few TRBV5-4 NA
TGCGCCAGCAGCTTGACAGGGGAAAATTCACCCCTCCACTTT CASSLTGENSPLHF TRBJ1-6 NA TRBV5-1 TRBD1
TGTGCCAGCAGCTTAGGGACAGGGGAGTATGGGGAAAAACTGTTTTTT CASSLGTGEYGEKLFF TRBJ1-4 once TRBV7-6 TRBD1
TGTGCCAGCATTATTCAGGTCACAGATACGCAGTATTTT CASIIQVTDTQYF TRBJ2-3 NA TRBV7-9 NA
TGTGCCAGCAGTCCACACCCCGGGACTAGCGGGAGTCGGGCCTACGAGCAGTACTTC CASSPHPGTSGSRAYEQYF TRBJ2-7 NA TRBV28 TRBD2
TGTGCCAGCAGCTTAACCCGGGAAGATACGCAGTATTTT CASSLTREDTQYF TRBJ2-3 NA TRBV7-3 NA
TGTGCCAGCACCTCCGAGAGCTATGGCTACACCTTC CASTSESYGYTF TRBJ1-2 NA TRBV6-5 NA
TGCGCCAGCAGCTTGGAACAGGGTAGCCAGCCCCAGCATTTT CASSLEQGSQPQHF TRBJ1-5 NA TRBV5-1 NA
TGTGCCAGCAGCCTAATGAACACTGAAGCTTTCTTT CASSLMNTEAFF TRBJ1-1 NA TRBV28 NA
TGTGCCAGCAGCCACGGCGGCATGAACACTGAAGCTTTCTTT CASSHGGMNTEAFF TRBJ1-1 NA TRBV27 NA
TGTGCCAGCAGTTTACTCGGACAGGGGGCAAGTGGAAACACCATATATTTT CASSLLGQGASGNTIYF TRBJ1-3 NA TRBV28 TRBD1
TGTGCCAGCAGTTTTTTAGGGGGTAGGGGCTACGAGCAGTACTTC CASSFLGGRGYEQYF TRBJ2-7 NA TRBV28 NA
TGTGCCAGCAGTGCCGACGACAGGGGGCGTGACTATGGCTACACCTTC CASSADDRGRDYGYTF TRBJ1-2 NA TRBV6-1 TRBD1
TGTGCCAGCAGTTACGGGACTAGCGAGTACAATGAGCAGTTCTTC CASSYGTSEYNEQFF TRBJ2-1 NA TRBV6-6 TRBD2
TGTGCCAGCTCACCGAGATTAGAAGAGACCCAGTACTTC CASSPRLEETQYF TRBJ2-5 NA TRBV18 NA
TGTGCCAGCAGTTACACAGTCCTCACTGAAGCTTTCTTT CASSYTVLTEAFF TRBJ1-1 NA TRBV6-5 NA
TGTGCCAGCAGTTACGGTTCGCCGGGGGACTATGGCTACACCTTC CASSYGSPGDYGYTF TRBJ1-2 once TRBV6-5 NA
TGTGCCAGCAGCACCACAGGGACCTCCTACGAGCAGTACTTC CASSTTGTSYEQYF TRBJ2-7 NA TRBV7-9 NA
TGTGCCAGCAGCTTAGCTTCAACCCCACAGGGATATCTTTACGAGCAGTACTTC CASSLASTPQGYLYEQYF TRBJ2-7 NA TRBV7-2 NA
TGTGCCAGCAGTGAACTTGGAGGCAACACAGATACGCAGTATTTT CASSELGGNTDTQYF TRBJ2-3 NA TRBV25-1 NA
TGTGCCAGCAGCTTAGCGTTGGGGGCCCCCTACGAGCAGTACTTC CASSLALGAPYEQYF TRBJ2-7 NA TRBV7-2 NA
TGTGCCAGCAGTTTATCTAGAGGGAGCTCCTACGAGCAGTACTTC CASSLSRGSSYEQYF TRBJ2-7 NA TRBV27 NA
TGTGCCAGCAGCTTGAACAGATACAATGAGCAGTTCTTC CASSLNRYNEQFF TRBJ2-1 NA TRBV5-6 NA
TGCAGCGTTGAAGATTGGGGGACAGACAAATATGGCTACACCTTC CSVEDWGTDKYGYTF TRBJ1-2 NA TRBV29-1 TRBD1
TGTGCCAGCAGTTACTCTTTCCACCCGTCGGATGAAAAACTGTTTTTT CASSYSFHPSDEKLFF TRBJ1-4 NA TRBV6-5 NA
TGTGCCAGCAGCATGGACAGTTACTCTGGAAACACCATATATTTT CASSMDSYSGNTIYF TRBJ1-3 NA TRBV28 NA
TGTGCCAGCAGTTTTGATGCGGGCCTTCCCAAGCAGTACTTC CASSFDAGLPKQYF TRBJ2-7 NA TRBV27 NA
TGTGCCAGCTCACCACCGGGGACTAGCAGGGTGAGGGAGCAGTACTTC CASSPPGTSRVREQYF TRBJ2-7 NA TRBV18 TRBD2
TGTGCCAGCACCCGGGACAGGGTCTTGTACGAGCAGTACTTC CASTRDRVLYEQYF TRBJ2-7 NA TRBV6-1 TRBD1
TGTGCCAGCAGTTCCTTAGCCGAGCCTATCTACGAGCAGTACTTC CASSSLAEPIYEQYF TRBJ2-7 NA TRBV28 NA
TGTGCCAGCAGCTTCCTCAGGGGAAACACTGAAGCTTTCTTT CASSFLRGNTEAFF TRBJ1-1 NA TRBV6-5 NA
TGTGCCAGCAGCTTAGTGACTAGCGCTTCGGATACGCAGTATTTT CASSLVTSASDTQYF TRBJ2-3 NA TRBV7-9 TRBD2
TGTGCCAGCAGTTTTAGGGGCTCGGCTGAAGCTTTCTTT CASSFRGSAEAFF TRBJ1-1 NA TRBV27 NA
TGCGCCAGCAGCTTTAATGAAAAGACAGCCCAAGAGACCCAGTACTTC CASSFNEKTAQETQYF TRBJ2-5 NA TRBV5-1 NA
TGCGCCAGCAGCTTGGTAGGACAGGGCACCTACGAGCAGTACTTC CASSLVGQGTYEQYF TRBJ2-7 once TRBV5-1 TRBD1
TGTGCCACCAGCAGAGGTTCTTCAGGTTTTCGTGAAAAACTGTTTTTT CATSRGSSGFREKLFF TRBJ1-4 NA TRBV15 NA
TGTGCCAGCAATACCGAGGGCTACCAGAACACTGAAGCTTTCTTT CASNTEGYQNTEAFF TRBJ1-1 NA TRBV6-6 NA
TGCGCCAGCAGCCAAGAGACAGGTAATGGCGAGCAGTTCTTC CASSQETGNGEQFF TRBJ2-1 NA TRBV4-3 NA
TGTGCCAGCACCCGTCTAATGTTCGGGTTCCCAGGGGAAAAACTGTTTTTT CASTRLMFGFPGEKLFF TRBJ1-4 NA TRBV4-2 NA